These T cell receptor beta chains were read from a single sample in a study of cytomegalovirus exposure and HLA in healthy donors. The assay was immunoSEQ multiplex PCR, and TCRdb's table has in-frame clones only and misses some. Seen here are about 130,000 clones, approximately 70% observed once, and the top ten hold 2.6%. Sequenced: PBMCs. The origin of the receptors is a woman aged 60-75 years in good health and CMV-seropositive. The CDR3 runs from the conserved cysteine through the conserved F or W. Fields, in order: V gene, D gene, clone size, J gene, CDR3 protein, CDR3 DNA. The D gene is left open where the match is weak. Some rows mark clone size as missing; the rest say once, few, many or name a class of expanded clone.

>TRBV7-3|-|-|TRBJ1-1
CASSGIGETNTEAFF
TGTGCCAGCAGCGGGATCGGGGAAACTAACACTGAAGCTTTCTTT
>TRBV19|TRBD1|-|TRBJ2-2
CASSKDRATNTGELFF
TGTGCCAGTAGTAAGGACAGGGCCACGAACACCGGGGAGCTGTTTTTT
>TRBV4-2|-|-|TRBJ1-2
CASSQDNSAGRAYGYTF
TGTGCCAGCAGCCAAGATAACTCGGCAGGGCGCGCCTATGGCTATACCTTC
>TRBV9|TRBD1|-|TRBJ1-4
CASSVGGTGSEKLFF
TGTGCCAGCAGCGTAGGAGGGACAGGTAGTGAAAAACTGTTTTTT
>TRBV5-1|-|-|TRBJ1-1
CASSFGQNTEAFF
TGCGCCAGCAGCTTCGGACAGAACACTGAAGCTTTCTTT
>TRBV11-3|TRBD2|few|TRBJ2-1
CASSPGTSGGAGNEQFF
TGTGCCAGCAGCCCAGGGACTAGCGGGGGGGCTGGTAATGAGCAGTTCTTC
>TRBV7-9|TRBD1|-|TRBJ1-1
CASSPQTGIAEAFF
TGTGCCAGCAGCCCACAGACAGGGATCGCTGAAGCTTTCTTT
>TRBV19|-|-|TRBJ1-6
CASNPTGRNSPLHF
TGTGCCAGTAACCCGACAGGAAGGAATTCACCCCTCCACTTT
>TRBV19|TRBD1|-|TRBJ1-1
CASSLTGDHTEAFF
TGTGCCAGTAGTCTGACAGGGGACCACACTGAAGCTTTCTTT
>TRBV5-5|-|-|TRBJ2-3
CASSIRQGADTQYF
TGTGCCAGCAGCATTCGGCAGGGCGCTGATACGCAGTATTTT
>TRBV5-4|-|-|TRBJ1-2
CASTFDRYSGYTF
TGTGCCAGCACCTTCGACAGGTATTCAGGCTACACCTTC
>TRBV9|-|few|TRBJ2-1
CASASSVGSYNEQFF
TGTGCCAGCGCATCGAGCGTGGGCTCCTACAATGAGCAGTTCTTC
>TRBV15|-|-|TRBJ2-1
CATSIQSGTRIYNEQFF
TGTGCCACCAGCATCCAATCTGGGACACGTATCTACAATGAGCAGTTCTTC
>TRBV5-1|-|-|TRBJ2-7
CASTLSPQVYEQYF
TGCGCCAGCACCCTGAGCCCCCAGGTCTACGAGCAGTACTTC
>TRBV6-5|TRBD1|-|TRBJ2-3
CASSYSQGADTQYF
TGTGCCAGCAGTTACTCCCAGGGGGCAGATACGCAGTATTTT
>TRBV9|TRBD1|-|TRBJ1-2
CASSAGGRAYGYTF
TGTGCCAGCAGCGCAGGGGGGCGAGCCTATGGCTACACCTTC
>TRBV18|TRBD1|-|TRBJ1-2
CASSPGQGRHGYTF
TGTGCCAGCTCACCAGGACAGGGGAGGCATGGCTACACCTTC
>TRBV7-3|-|-|TRBJ2-3
CASPTRFRTDTQYF
TGTGCCAGCCCTACTCGTTTTCGCACAGATACGCAGTATTTT
>TRBV25-1|TRBD1|few|TRBJ1-1
CASRRQGRTEAFF
TGTGCCAGCAGAAGACAGGGTAGGACTGAAGCTTTCTTT
>TRBV29-1|TRBD1|-|TRBJ1-2
CSVVNRGYGYTF
TGCAGCGTTGTGAACAGGGGCTATGGCTACACCTTC
>TRBV5-4|TRBD1|-|TRBJ1-2
CASGFETGRNYGYTF
TGTGCCAGCGGCTTCGAGACAGGGAGGAACTATGGCTACACCTTC
>TRBV19|-|once|TRBJ1-1
CASSIWGAEAFF
TGTGCCAGTAGTATTTGGGGGGCTGAAGCTTTCTTT
>TRBV30|TRBD1|-|TRBJ1-3
CAWSLTGHRTIYF
TGTGCCTGGAGTCTGACAGGGCACCGCACCATATATTTT
>TRBV2|TRBD2|few|TRBJ2-5
CASLEWRGTRETQYF
TGTGCCAGCCTAGAATGGCGGGGGACGAGGGAGACCCAGTACTTC
>TRBV6-5|TRBD1|-|TRBJ1-4
CASRGGDRVEKLFF
TGTGCCAGCAGGGGGGGGGACAGGGTCGAAAAACTGTTTTTT
>TRBV6-6|-|-|TRBJ2-3
CASSRRDSTDTQYF
TGTGCCAGCAGCCGGCGGGATAGCACAGATACGCAGTATTTT
>TRBV9|TRBD2|-|TRBJ2-7
CASSVEVAGGPKEQYF
TGTGCCAGCAGCGTAGAGGTAGCGGGGGGGCCCAAGGAGCAGTACTTC
>TRBV5-4|TRBD2|-|TRBJ2-3
CASRESSGTDTQYF
TGTGCCAGCAGAGAGTCTAGCGGAACAGATACGCAGTATTTT
>TRBV27|-|-|TRBJ2-5
CASSRGGGGLQETQYF
TGTGCCAGCAGTCGGGGTGGGGGGGGCCTCCAAGAGACCCAGTACTTC
>TRBV29-1|-|-|TRBJ1-1
CSLQRGQNTEAFF
TGCAGCCTTCAACGAGGCCAGAACACTGAAGCTTTCTTT
>TRBV12-5|-|-|TRBJ2-7
CASGGGHLYEQYF
TGTGCTAGTGGTGGGGGACACCTCTACGAGCAGTACTTC
>TRBV19|TRBD1|few|TRBJ2-7
CASSTYPGTGYHEQYF
TGTGCCAGTAGTACGTACCCTGGGACAGGGTACCACGAGCAGTACTTC
>TRBV6-1|-|-|TRBJ2-7
CASSEEGGQTYEQYF
TGTGCCAGCAGTGAAGAAGGCGGACAGACCTACGAGCAGTACTTC
>TRBV5-6|-|-|TRBJ2-7
CASSIRGAYEQYF
TGTGCCAGCAGCATAAGGGGTGCCTACGAGCAGTACTTC
>TRBV25-1|-|-|TRBJ1-1
CASSEYSGINTEAFF
TGTGCCAGCAGTGAATATTCCGGGATAAACACTGAAGCTTTCTTT
>TRBV13|-|-|TRBJ2-7
CANSSPGSDYEQYF
TGTGCCAACAGCTCTCCCGGGAGCGACTACGAGCAGTACTTC
>TRBV9|TRBD2|-|TRBJ2-5
CASSERTSVRETQYF
TGTGCCAGCAGCGAGAGGACTAGCGTAAGGGAGACCCAGTACTTC
>TRBV21-1|-|few|TRBJ1-5
CASTNPGFLNPSNQPQHF
TGTGCCAGCACCAACCCAGGATTCTTAAATCCGAGCAATCAGCCCCAGCATTTT
>TRBV4-2|TRBD2|-|TRBJ2-1
CASSRSGGYNEQFF
TGTGCCAGCAGCCGGTCGGGGGGTTACAATGAGCAGTTCTTC
>TRBV27|TRBD2|once|TRBJ2-3
CASSLSLAGGPADTQYF
TGTGCCAGCAGTTTGAGCCTAGCGGGGGGGCCGGCAGATACGCAGTATTTT
>TRBV5-5|-|once|TRBJ2-6
CASTLEIPGGGANVLTF
TGTGCCAGCACCCTTGAAATCCCCGGGGGTGGGGCCAACGTCCTGACTTTC
>TRBV5-1|TRBD1|-|TRBJ1-3
CASSVDRTGNTIYF
TGCGCCAGCAGCGTGGACAGGACTGGAAACACCATATATTTT
>TRBV29-1|TRBD1|-|TRBJ1-5
CSTGGAGNQPQHF
TGCAGCACAGGGGGTGCGGGCAATCAGCCCCAGCATTTT
>TRBV7-9|-|-|TRBJ2-7
CASSLAGGGATGEQYF
TGTGCCAGCAGCTTAGCGGGTGGGGGCGCGACGGGGGAGCAGTACTTC
>TRBV27|TRBD1|-|TRBJ1-2
CASSPHPHRGYGYTF
TGTGCCAGCAGTCCTCACCCCCACAGGGGCTATGGCTACACCTTC
>TRBV5-4|-|-|TRBJ1-2
CASSSGARSQSNYGYTF
TGTGCCAGCAGCAGTGGGGCAAGGTCCCAATCAAACTATGGCTACACCTTC
>TRBV2|-|-|TRBJ1-6
CASSEQGRGGNSPLHF
TGTGCCAGCAGTGAACAGGGTAGGGGGGGGAATTCACCCCTCCACTTT
>TRBV7-9|-|-|TRBJ2-2
CASRPFGQSNTGELFF
TGTGCCAGCAGGCCTTTCGGACAGTCGAACACCGGGGAGCTGTTTTTT
>TRBV18|TRBD1|-|TRBJ1-3
CASSPPNTGAGNTIYF
TGTGCCAGCTCACCACCGAACACAGGGGCTGGAAACACCATATATTTT
>TRBV6-5|-|-|TRBJ2-2
CASTGIRGGELFF
TGTGCCAGCACCGGGATCCGGGGTGGGGAGCTGTTTTTT
>TRBV9|TRBD2|-|TRBJ2-2
CASQRGGLAAGELFF
TGTGCCAGCCAAAGGGGGGGACTAGCGGCCGGGGAGCTGTTTTTT
>TRBV4-1|TRBD2|-|TRBJ2-7
CASSQAPQRGEQYF
TGCGCCAGCAGCCAAGCCCCGCAGCGGGGCGAGCAGTACTTC